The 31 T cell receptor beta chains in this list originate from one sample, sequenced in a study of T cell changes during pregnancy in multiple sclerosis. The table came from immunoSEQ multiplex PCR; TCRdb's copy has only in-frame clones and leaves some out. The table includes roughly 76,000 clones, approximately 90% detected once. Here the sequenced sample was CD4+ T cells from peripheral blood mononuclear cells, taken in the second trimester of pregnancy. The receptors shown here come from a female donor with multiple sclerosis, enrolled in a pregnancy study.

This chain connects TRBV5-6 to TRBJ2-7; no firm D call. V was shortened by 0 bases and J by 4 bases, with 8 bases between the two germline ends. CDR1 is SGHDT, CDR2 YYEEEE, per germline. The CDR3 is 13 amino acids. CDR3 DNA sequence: TGTGCCAGCAGCTTGGACCGCCGGTACGAGCAGTACTTC. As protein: CASSLDRRYEQYF.

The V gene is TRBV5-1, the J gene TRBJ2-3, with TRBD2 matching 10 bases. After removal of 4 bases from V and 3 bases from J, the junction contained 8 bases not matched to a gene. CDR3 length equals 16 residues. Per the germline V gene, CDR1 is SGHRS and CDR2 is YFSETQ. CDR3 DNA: TGCGCCAGCAGCCCCCGGGGAGCGGGGGGGACAGATACGCAGTATTTT. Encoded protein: CASSPRGAGGTDTQYF.

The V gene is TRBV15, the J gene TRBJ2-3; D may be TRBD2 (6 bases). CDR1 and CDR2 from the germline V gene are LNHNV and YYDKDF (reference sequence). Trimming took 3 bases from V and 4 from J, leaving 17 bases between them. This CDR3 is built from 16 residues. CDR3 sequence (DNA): TGTGCCACCAGCAGTACCCGACTAGTGATCTCAGATACGCAGTATTTT. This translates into CATSSTRLVISDTQYF.

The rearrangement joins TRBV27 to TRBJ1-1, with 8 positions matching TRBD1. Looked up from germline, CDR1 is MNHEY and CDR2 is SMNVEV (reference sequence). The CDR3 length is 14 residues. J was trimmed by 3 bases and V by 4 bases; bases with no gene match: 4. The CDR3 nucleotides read TGTGCCAGCAGTTCAGGGGGCCGGGACACTGAAGCTTTCTTT. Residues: CASSSGGRDTEAFF.

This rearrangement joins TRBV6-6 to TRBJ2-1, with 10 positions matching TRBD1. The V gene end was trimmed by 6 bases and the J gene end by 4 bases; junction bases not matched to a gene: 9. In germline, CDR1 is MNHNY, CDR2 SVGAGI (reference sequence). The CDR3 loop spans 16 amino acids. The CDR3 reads CASSLNRDRGYNEQFF. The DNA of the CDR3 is TGTGCCAGCAGCCTCAACCGGGACAGGGGTTACAATGAGCAGTTCTTC.

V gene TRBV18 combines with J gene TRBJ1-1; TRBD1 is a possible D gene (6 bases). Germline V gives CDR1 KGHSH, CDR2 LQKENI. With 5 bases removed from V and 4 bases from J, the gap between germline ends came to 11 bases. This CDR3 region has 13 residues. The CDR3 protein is CASSEGVGTEAFF. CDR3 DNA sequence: TGTGCCAGCTCAGAGGGGGTGGGCACTGAAGCTTTCTTT.

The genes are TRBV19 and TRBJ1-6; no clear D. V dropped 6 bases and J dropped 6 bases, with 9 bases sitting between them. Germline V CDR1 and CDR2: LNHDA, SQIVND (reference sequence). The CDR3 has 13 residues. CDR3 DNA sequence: TGTGCCAGTAGACCATCCAGTAATTCACCCCTCCACTTT. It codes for CASRPSSNSPLHF.

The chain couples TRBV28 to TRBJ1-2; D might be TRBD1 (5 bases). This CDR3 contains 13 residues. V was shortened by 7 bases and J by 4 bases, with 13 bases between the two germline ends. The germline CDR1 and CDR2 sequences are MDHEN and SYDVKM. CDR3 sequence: CASTQTGVYGYTF. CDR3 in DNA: TGTGCCAGCACCCAGACGGGGGTCTATGGCTACACCTTC.

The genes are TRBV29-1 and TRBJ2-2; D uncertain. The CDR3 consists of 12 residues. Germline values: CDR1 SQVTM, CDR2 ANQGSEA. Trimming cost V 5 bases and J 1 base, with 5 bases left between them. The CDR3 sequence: CSVRLNTGELFF. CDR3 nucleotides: TGCAGCGTTAGACTGAACACCGGGGAGCTGTTTTTT.

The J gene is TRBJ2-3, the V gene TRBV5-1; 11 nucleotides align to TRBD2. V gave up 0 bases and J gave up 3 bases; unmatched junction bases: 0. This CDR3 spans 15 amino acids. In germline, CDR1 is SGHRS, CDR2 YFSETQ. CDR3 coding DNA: TGCGCCAGCAGCTTGGGACTAGCGGGGACAGATACGCAGTATTTT. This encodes CASSLGLAGTDTQYF.

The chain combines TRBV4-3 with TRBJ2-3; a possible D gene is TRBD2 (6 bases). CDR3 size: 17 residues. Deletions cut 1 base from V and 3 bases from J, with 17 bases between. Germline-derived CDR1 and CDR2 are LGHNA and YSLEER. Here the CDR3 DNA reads TGCGCCAGCAGCCAAGGGATTGGGGGAGGAAGGACAGATACGCAGTATTTT. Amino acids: CASSQGIGGGRTDTQYF.

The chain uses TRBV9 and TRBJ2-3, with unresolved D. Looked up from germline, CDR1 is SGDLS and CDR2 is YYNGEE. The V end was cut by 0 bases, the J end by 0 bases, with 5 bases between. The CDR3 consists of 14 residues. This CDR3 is CASSVAVSTDTQYF. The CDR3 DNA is TGTGCCAGCAGCGTAGCGGTGAGCACAGATACGCAGTATTTT.

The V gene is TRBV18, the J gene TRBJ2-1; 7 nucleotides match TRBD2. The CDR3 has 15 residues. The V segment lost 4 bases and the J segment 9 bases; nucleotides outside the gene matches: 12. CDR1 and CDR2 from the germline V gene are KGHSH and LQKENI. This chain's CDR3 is CASSLGLDGTAEQFF. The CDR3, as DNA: TGTGCCAGCTCACTCGGACTAGATGGGACGGCTGAGCAGTTCTTC. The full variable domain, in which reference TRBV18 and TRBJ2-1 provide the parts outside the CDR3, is NAGVMQNPRHLVRRRGQEARLRCSPMKGHSHVYWYRQLPEEGLKFMVYLQKENIIDESGMPKERFSAEFPKEGPSILRIQQVVRGDSAAYFCASSLGLDGTAEQFFGPGTRLTVL.

The CDR3 reads CASSQELAQDTQYF. Written as DNA, the CDR3 is TGCGCCAGCTCCCAGGAACTAGCGCAAGATACGCAGTATTTT. The rearrangement links TRBV5-1 to TRBJ2-3; 7 nucleotides agree with TRBD2. Germline V gene lookup returns CDR1 SGHRS and CDR2 YFSETQ. The CDR3 spans 14 residues. The V and J ends lost 7 bases and 5 bases, in that order; junction bases with no gene match: 10.

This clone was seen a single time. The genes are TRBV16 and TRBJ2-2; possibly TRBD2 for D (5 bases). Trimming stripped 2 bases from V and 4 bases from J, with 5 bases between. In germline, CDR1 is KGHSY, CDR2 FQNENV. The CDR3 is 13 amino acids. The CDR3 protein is CASSQGSTGELFF. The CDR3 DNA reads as TGTGCCAGCAGCCAAGGGAGCACCGGGGAGCTGTTTTTT.

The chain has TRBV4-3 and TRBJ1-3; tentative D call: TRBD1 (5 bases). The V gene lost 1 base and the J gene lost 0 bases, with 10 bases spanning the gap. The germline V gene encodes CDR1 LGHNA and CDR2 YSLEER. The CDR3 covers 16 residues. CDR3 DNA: TGCGCCAGCAGCCAAGCTGGGGGGAGCTCTGGAAACACCATATATTTT. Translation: CASSQAGGSSGNTIYF.

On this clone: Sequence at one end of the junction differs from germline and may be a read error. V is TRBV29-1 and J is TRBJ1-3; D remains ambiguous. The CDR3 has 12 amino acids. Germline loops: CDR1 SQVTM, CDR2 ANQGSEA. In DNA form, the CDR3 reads TGCACCGTTGTTAGCTCTGGAAACACCATATATTTT. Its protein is CTVVSSGNTIYF.

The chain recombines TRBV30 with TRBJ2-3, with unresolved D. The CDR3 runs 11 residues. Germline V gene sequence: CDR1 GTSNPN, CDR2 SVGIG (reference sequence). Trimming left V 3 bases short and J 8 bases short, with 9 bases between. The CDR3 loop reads CAWRSGLTQYF. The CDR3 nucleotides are TGTGCCTGGAGAAGTGGGCTTACGCAGTATTTT.

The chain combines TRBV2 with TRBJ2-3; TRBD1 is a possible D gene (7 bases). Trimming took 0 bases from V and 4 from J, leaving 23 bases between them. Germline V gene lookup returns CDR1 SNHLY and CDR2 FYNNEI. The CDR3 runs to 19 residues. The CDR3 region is CASSEAPPGPGGGADTQYF. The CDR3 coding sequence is TGTGCCAGCAGTGAAGCGCCCCCGGGGCCAGGGGGAGGCGCAGATACGCAGTATTTT.

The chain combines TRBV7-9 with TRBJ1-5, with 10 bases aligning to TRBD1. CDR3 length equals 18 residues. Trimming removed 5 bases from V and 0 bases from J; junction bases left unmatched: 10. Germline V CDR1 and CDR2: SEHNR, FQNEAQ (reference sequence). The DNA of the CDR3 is TGTGCCAGCAGCCCCGGGACAGGGGCAATTCCTAGCAATCAGCCCCAGCATTTT. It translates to CASSPGTGAIPSNQPQHF.

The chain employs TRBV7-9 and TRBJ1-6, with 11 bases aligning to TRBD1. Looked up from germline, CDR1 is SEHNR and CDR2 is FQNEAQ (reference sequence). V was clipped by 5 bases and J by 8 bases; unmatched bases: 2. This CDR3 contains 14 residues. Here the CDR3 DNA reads TGTGCCAGCAGCCGGACAGGGGGCGATTCACCCCTCCACTTT. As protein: CASSRTGGDSPLHF. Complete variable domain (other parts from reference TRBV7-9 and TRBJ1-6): DTGVSQNPRHKITKRGQNVTFRCDPISEHNRLYWYRQTLGQGPEFLTYFQNEAQLEKSRLLSDRFSAERPKGSFSTLEIQRTEQGDSAMYLCASSRTGGDSPLHFGNGTRLTVT.

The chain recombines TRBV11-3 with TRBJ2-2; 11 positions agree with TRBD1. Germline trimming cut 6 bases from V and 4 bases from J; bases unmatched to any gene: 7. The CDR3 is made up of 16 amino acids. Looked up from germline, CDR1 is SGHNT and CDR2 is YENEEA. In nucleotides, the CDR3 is TGTGCCAGCAGAGTGGACAGGGGGCCTGGCACCGGGGAGCTGTTTTTT. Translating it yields CASRVDRGPGTGELFF. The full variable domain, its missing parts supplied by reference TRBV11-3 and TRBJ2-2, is EAGVVQSPRYKIIEKKQPVAFWCNPISGHNTLYWYLQNLGQGPELLIRYENEEAVDDSQLPKDRFSAERLKGVDSTLKIQPAELGDSAVYLCASRVDRGPGTGELFFGEGSRLTVL.

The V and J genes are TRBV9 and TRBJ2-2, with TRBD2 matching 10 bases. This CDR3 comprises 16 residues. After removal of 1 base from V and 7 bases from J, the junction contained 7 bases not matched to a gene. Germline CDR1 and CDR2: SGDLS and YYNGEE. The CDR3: CASSVRPSGRIGELFF. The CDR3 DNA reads TGTGCCAGCAGCGTACGGCCTAGCGGGAGAATCGGGGAGCTGTTTTTT.

The CDR3 region has the DNA TGTGCCAGCAGTTACGATTCGGGTCGTATCAATGAGCAGTTCTTC. This translates into CASSYDSGRINEQFF. The V gene is TRBV6-5, the J gene TRBJ2-1; D not certain. Germline V gene lookup returns CDR1 MNHEY and CDR2 SVGAGI. The CDR3 contains 15 residues. V lost 2 bases and J lost 6, with 14 bases in between.

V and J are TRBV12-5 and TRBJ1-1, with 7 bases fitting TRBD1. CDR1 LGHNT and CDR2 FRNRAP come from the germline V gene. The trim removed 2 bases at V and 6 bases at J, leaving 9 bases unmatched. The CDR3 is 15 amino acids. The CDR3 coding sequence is TGTGCTAGTGGTTTGTTCTCGGGACAGTCTCCTGAAGCTTTCTTT. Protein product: CASGLFSGQSPEAFF.

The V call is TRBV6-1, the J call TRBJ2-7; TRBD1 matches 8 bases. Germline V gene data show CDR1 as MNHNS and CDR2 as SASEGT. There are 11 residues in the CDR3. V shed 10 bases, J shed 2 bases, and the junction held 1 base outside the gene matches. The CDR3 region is CATGGPYEQYF. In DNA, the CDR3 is TGTGCCACAGGGGGCCCCTACGAGCAGTACTTC.

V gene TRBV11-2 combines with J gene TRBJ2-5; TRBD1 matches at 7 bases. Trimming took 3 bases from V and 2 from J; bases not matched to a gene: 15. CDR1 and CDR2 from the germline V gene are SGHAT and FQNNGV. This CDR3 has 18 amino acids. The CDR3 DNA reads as TGTGCCAGCAGCTTCCGCTTTACCGGGACAGTCGATCAAGAGACCCAGTACTTC. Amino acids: CASSFRFTGTVDQETQYF. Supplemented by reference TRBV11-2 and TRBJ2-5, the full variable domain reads EAGVAQSPRYKIIEKRQSVAFWCNPISGHATLYWYQQILGQGPKLLIQFQNNGVVDDSQLPKDRFSAERLKGVDSTLKIQPAKLEDSAVYLCASSFRFTGTVDQETQYFGPGTRLLVL.

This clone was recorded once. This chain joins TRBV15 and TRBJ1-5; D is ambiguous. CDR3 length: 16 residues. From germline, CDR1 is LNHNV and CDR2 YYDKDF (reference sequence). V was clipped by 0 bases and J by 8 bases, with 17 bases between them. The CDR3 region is CATSRDAVGGLEPQHF. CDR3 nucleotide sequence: TGTGCCACCAGCAGAGATGCGGTGGGAGGGTTGGAGCCCCAGCATTTT.

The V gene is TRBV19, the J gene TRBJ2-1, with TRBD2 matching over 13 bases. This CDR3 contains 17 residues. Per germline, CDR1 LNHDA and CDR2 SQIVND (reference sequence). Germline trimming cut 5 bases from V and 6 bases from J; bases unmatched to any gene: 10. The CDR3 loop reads CASSGGLAGPRGNEQFF. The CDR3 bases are TGTGCCAGTAGTGGGGGACTAGCGGGACCCAGGGGCAATGAGCAGTTCTTC.

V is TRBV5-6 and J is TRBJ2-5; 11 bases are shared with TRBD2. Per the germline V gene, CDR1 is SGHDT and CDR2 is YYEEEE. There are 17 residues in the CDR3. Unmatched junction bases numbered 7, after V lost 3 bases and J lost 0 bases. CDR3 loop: CASSWALAGGHQETQYF. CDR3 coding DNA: TGTGCCAGCAGCTGGGCTCTAGCGGGGGGCCACCAAGAGACCCAGTACTTC.

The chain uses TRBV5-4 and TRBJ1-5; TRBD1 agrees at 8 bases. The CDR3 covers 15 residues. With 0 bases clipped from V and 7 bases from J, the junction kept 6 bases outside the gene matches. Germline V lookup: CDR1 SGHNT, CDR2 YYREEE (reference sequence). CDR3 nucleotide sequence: TGTGCCAGCAGCTTGGACAGGGGGGTCGGACAGCCCCAGCATTTT. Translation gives CASSLDRGVGQPQHF. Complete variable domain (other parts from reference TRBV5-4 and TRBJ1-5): ETGVTQSPTHLIKTRGQQVTLRCSSQSGHNTVSWYQQALGQGPQFIFQYYREEENGRGNFPPRFSGLQFPNYSSELNVNALELDDSALYLCASSLDRGVGQPQHFGDGTRLSIL.